A single sample is the source of the 27 T cell receptor beta chains below, sequenced in a study of blood T cells in healthy people across ages (dated by TCRdb to between 2014 and 2017). Library method: 5' RACE. Instrument on record: Illumina HiSeq 2500. A second about 7 to 12 cycle PCR used a sample-barcoded 5' primer and a J-beta primer mix. Using fastp trimming at Q25 and MiXCR clonotype assembly, TCRdb reanalyzed the public sequencing data and kept in-frame beta chains. Each entry is one CDR3 protein sequence, shown with its most common DNA and genes. In this sample the table shows fewer than 800,000 distinct CDR3 sequences, 49% of which occur a single time. 30% to 40% of the sample rests with the top ten. The specimen was blood. The receptor source for this set is a woman aged 55-69 years in good health.

This chain joins TRBV9 and TRBJ2-5, with TRBD2 matching over 9 bases. Germline V gene sequence: CDR1 SGDLS, CDR2 YYNGEE. After removal of 2 bases from V and 11 bases from J, the junction contained 13 bases not matched to a gene. CDR3 length: 15 residues. CDR3 region: CASSVGSGSYNEQYF. The CDR3 DNA is TGTGCCAGCAGCGTCGGTAGCGGGAGTTACAATGAGCAGTACTTC.

The chain joins TRBV6-2 or TRBV6-3 to TRBJ2-7; 9 nucleotides match TRBD2. Germline CDR1 and CDR2: MNHEY and SVGEGT. V lost 1 base to trimming and J lost 0 bases; unmatched junction nucleotides: 10. The CDR3 has 18 amino acids. In DNA form, the CDR3 reads TGTGCCAGCAGTTACTTTCCTAGCGGGACCTTTAACTCCTACGAGCAGTACTTC. This codes for CASSYFPSGTFNSYEQYF.

The rearrangement links TRBV20-1 to TRBJ1-2; D remains unclear. This CDR3 is 13 amino acids long. Per the germline V gene, CDR1 is DFQATT and CDR2 is SNEGSKA (reference sequence). V lost 0 bases and J lost 8, with 13 bases in between. The CDR3 region has the DNA TGCAGTGCTAGAGAAAGTGGCTCCCAAGGCTACACCTTC. Translating it yields CSARESGSQGYTF.

The rearrangement uses TRBV18 and TRBJ2-1; the D gene is possibly TRBD2 (6 bases). The V gene lost 1 base and the J gene lost 3 bases, with 19 bases spanning the gap. Per germline, CDR1 KGHSH and CDR2 LQKENI. This CDR3 is 18 amino acids long. In nucleotides, the CDR3 is TGTGCCAGCTCACCACGGGCTAGCGACCGACCCGGCTACAATGAGCAGTTCTTC. As protein: CASSPRASDRPGYNEQFF.

The rearrangement uses TRBV2 and TRBJ2-1; 10 bases fit TRBD2. The CDR3 is 14 residues long. V shed 7 bases and J 5 bases; nucleotides not matched to a gene: 5. Germline values: CDR1 SNHLY, CDR2 FYNNEI. CDR3 DNA: TGTGCCAGCACAGGACTAGCGGCCAACAATGAGCAGTTCTTC. Residues: CASTGLAANNEQFF.

CDR3 sequence (DNA): TGTGCCAGCAGCATTGCCGGGACTAGCGACAATGAGCAGTTCTTC. This codes for CASSIAGTSDNEQFF. The genes are TRBV21-1 and TRBJ2-1; TRBD2, as called in the table, went unchecked against the DNA. TRBV21-1 is reported as a pseudogene. CDR3 length: 15 residues.

The rearrangement links TRBV18 to TRBJ2-5, with D perhaps TRBD2 (5 bases). V dropped 1 base and J dropped 5 bases, with 11 bases sitting between them. The CDR3 spans 14 residues. Germline values: CDR1 KGHSH, CDR2 LQKENI. The CDR3 is CASSPLGVGETQYF. The CDR3 bases are TGTGCCAGCTCACCACTCGGGGTCGGGGAGACCCAGTACTTC.

This clonotype was detected ten times or more. The chain has TRBV13 and TRBJ1-1; the match to TRBD1 covers 8 bases. The CDR3 runs to 17 residues. With 4 bases clipped from V and 1 base from J, the junction kept 11 bases outside the gene matches. Germline loops: CDR1 PRHDT, CDR2 FYEKMQ (reference sequence). CDR3 loop: CASSSDPTGVPNTEAFF. In nucleotides, the CDR3 is TGTGCCAGCAGCTCAGACCCGACAGGGGTCCCGAACACTGAAGCTTTCTTT.

The chain joins TRBV24-1 to TRBJ2-1, with 11 bases lining up with TRBD2. CDR3 length: 15 residues. V was clipped by 2 bases and J by 7 bases; unmatched bases: 3. Germline-derived CDR1 and CDR2 are KGHDR and SFDVKD. The CDR3 loop reads CATSDWGTSGNEQFF. CDR3 bases: TGTGCCACCAGTGATTGGGGGACTAGCGGAAATGAGCAGTTCTTC.

The genes are TRBV6-2 or TRBV6-3 and TRBJ1-2, with D possibly matching TRBD1 (5 bases). V shed 4 bases and J shed 6 bases, with 21 bases lying between them. Germline V lookup: CDR1 MNHEY, CDR2 SVGEGT. This CDR3 contains 16 residues. The CDR3 sequence: CASSSTWDGFGNGYTF. CDR3 coding DNA: TGTGCCAGCAGTTCCACCTGGGACGGGTTTGGCAATGGCTACACCTTC.

This chain joins TRBV14 and TRBJ2-4; 8 bases agree with TRBD2. Per the germline V gene, CDR1 is SGHDN and CDR2 is FVKESK. With V trimmed by 5 bases and J by 7 bases, 7 bases remained unmatched. This CDR3 region has 14 residues. CDR3 sequence reads: CASSSLSGSNIQYF. In DNA form, the CDR3 reads TGTGCCAGCAGCTCGTTAAGCGGGAGCAACATTCAGTACTTC. Full variable domain (remainder filled in from reference TRBV14 and TRBJ2-4): EAGVTQFPSHSVIEKGQTVTLRCDPISGHDNLYWYRRVMGKEIKFLLHFVKESKQDESGMPNNRFLAERTGGTYSTLKVQPAELEDSGVYFCASSSLSGSNIQYFGAGTRLSVL.

The rearrangement links TRBV7-9 to TRBJ1-6; D is ambiguous. V gave up 2 bases and J gave up 5 bases, with 4 bases separating them. Germline values: CDR1 SEHNR, CDR2 FQNEAQ (reference sequence). CDR3 length: 13 residues. The CDR3 protein is CASSLSDNSPLHF. The CDR3 coding sequence is TGTGCCAGCAGCTTAAGTGATAATTCACCCCTCCACTTT.

The V call is TRBV4-2, the J call TRBJ1-1; 8 nucleotides align to TRBD1. CDR3 length: 13 residues. Per germline, CDR1 LGHNA and CDR2 YNFKEQ. V lost 1 base to trimming and J lost 11 bases; unmatched junction nucleotides: 6. Here the CDR3 reads CASSQGSGQVAFF. The CDR3 DNA reads as TGTGCCAGCAGCCAAGGGTCGGGACAGGTGGCTTTCTTT.

This clonotype occurred a few times. The CDR3: CASSASSGPYGYTF. The CDR3 coding sequence is TGTGCCAGCAGTGCCTCAAGCGGGCCGTATGGCTACACCTTC. V gene TRBV25-1 combines with J gene TRBJ1-2; D call uncertain. Germline values: CDR1 MGHDK, CDR2 SYGVNS. The CDR3 has 14 residues. V lost 4 bases to trimming and J lost 5 bases, with 14 bases between them.

This clonotype was picked up one time. The chain combines TRBV28 with TRBJ1-6; tentatively, D is TRBD1 (5 bases). Between the trimmed V and J ends, which lost 3 bases and 7 bases, there was a span of 10 bases. The CDR3 contains 14 residues. CDR1 and CDR2 from the germline V gene are MDHEN and SYDVKM. CDR3 sequence reads: CASSLVGQNSPLHF. As DNA, the CDR3 is TGTGCCAGCAGTTTGGTGGGGCAAAATTCACCCCTCCACTTT.

The chain employs TRBV27 and TRBJ2-7; no definite D call. V was clipped by 8 bases and J by 0 bases, with 17 bases between them. The CDR3 is 15 residues long. Germline-derived CDR1 and CDR2 are MNHEY and SMNVEV (reference sequence). CDR3 amino acids: CASRYARDGSYEQYF. CDR3 in DNA: TGTGCCAGCCGATACGCCCGAGACGGCTCCTACGAGCAGTACTTC.

This clonotype was recorded a few times. The V and J genes are TRBV27 and TRBJ1-2, with TRBD1 as a possible D gene (6 bases). The V and J ends lost 9 bases and 7 bases respectively, with 12 bases between them. In germline, CDR1 is MNHEY, CDR2 SMNVEV (reference sequence). The CDR3 consists of 11 residues. The CDR3 loop reads CASGQYFGYTF. The CDR3 DNA reads TGTGCCAGTGGACAGTACTTTGGCTACACCTTC.

V and J are TRBV20-1 and TRBJ1-2; D is perhaps TRBD1 (5 bases). This CDR3 spans 14 amino acids. V gave up 5 bases and J gave up 3 bases, with 16 bases separating them. Germline V CDR1 and CDR2: DFQATT, SNEGSKA (reference sequence). The CDR3 DNA reads TGCAGTGCTCCGCAGGGACCGACCGACTATGGCTACACCTTC. This gives the protein CSAPQGPTDYGYTF.

The sample holds one count of this clonotype. The chain joins TRBV5-1 to TRBJ2-7; perhaps TRBD2 as D (6 bases). The CDR3 length is 16 residues. With 1 base removed from V and 6 bases from J, the gap between germline ends came to 20 bases. Germline CDR1 reads SGHRS; CDR2 reads YFSETQ. The CDR3 sequence is CASSLSRLVGDCEQYF. CDR3 in DNA: TGCGCCAGCAGCTTGTCCAGACTAGTGGGGGACTGCGAGCAGTACTTC.

Only a few counts were recorded for this clonotype. This chain joins TRBV7-9 and TRBJ2-1; D possibly corresponds to TRBD2 (6 bases). CDR1 is SEHNR and CDR2 is FQNEAQ in the germline V gene (reference sequence). V was shortened by 1 base and J by 9 bases, with 10 bases between the two germline ends. The length of the CDR3 is 13 residues. The CDR3 sequence is CASSLGEAGEQFF. CDR3 coding DNA: TGTGCCAGCAGCTTAGGGGAGGCGGGTGAGCAGTTCTTC.

With respect to this clonotype: One end of the junction does not line up with germline, which may come from a read error. The genes are TRBV18 and TRBJ2-4; no clear D. This CDR3 contains 13 residues. Germline CDR1 KGHSH, CDR2 LQKENI. The CDR3 DNA follows: TGTGCCGGCTCACCAGCAGTCCAGGACATTCAGTACTTC. It specifies CAGSPAVQDIQYF.

This clonotype was found a few times. This chain uses TRBV14 with TRBJ2-5, with 12 nucleotides matching TRBD1. The J call is doubtful: the DNA matches TRBJ2-7 better. This CDR3 contains 19 residues. The germline gives CDR1 SGHDN, CDR2 FVKESK. The CDR3 DNA reads TGTGCCAGCAGCCAAGTTGGGGGGACAGGGGGCGCGTTTACCTACGAGCAGTACTTC. Residues: CASSQVGGTGGAFTYEQYF.

The J gene is TRBJ1-1, the V gene TRBV6-5; TRBD1 matches 10 bases. This CDR3 has 14 amino acids. V gave up 6 bases and J gave up 8 bases; unmatched junction bases: 9. Germline V CDR1 and CDR2: MNHEY, SVGAGI. This CDR3 is CASRTDRGPSEAFF. The CDR3 DNA follows: TGTGCCAGCAGGACAGACAGGGGGCCTTCCGAAGCTTTCTTT.

This clonotype was seen a handful of times. This chain joins TRBV6-2 or TRBV6-3 and TRBJ2-1; TRBD2 might be the D (5 bases). The length of the CDR3 is 18 residues. V was pared by 0 bases and J by 6 bases, with 21 bases between. Germline CDR1 is MNHEY and CDR2 is SVGEGT. CDR3 nucleotide sequence: TGTGCCAGCAGTTACTCCCATCCGCAGGACGTAGGAGGCAATGAGCAGTTCTTC. Translating gives CASSYSHPQDVGGNEQFF.

This chain's CDR3 is CASSFWTGGVSEAFF. For the CDR3, the DNA is TGTGCCAGCAGCTTCTGGACAGGGGGCGTCTCTGAAGCTTTCTTT. The V gene is TRBV3-1, the J gene TRBJ1-1, with 11 bases identical to TRBD1. Per germline, CDR1 LGHDT and CDR2 YNNKEL (reference sequence). Unmatched junction bases numbered 8, after V lost 5 bases and J lost 6 bases. CDR3 length: 15 residues.

This chain joins TRBV7-2 and TRBJ2-1; 9 nucleotides agree with TRBD2. The CDR3 runs to 14 residues. J lost 11 bases, V lost 5 bases, and 10 bases had no gene match. Germline loops: CDR1 SGHTA, CDR2 FQGNSA. DNA of the CDR3: TGTGCCAGCAGCCGAGGGGCTAGCGGGAACCAGCAGTTCTTC. Protein sequence: CASSRGASGNQQFF.

Only one count was recorded for this clonotype. The J gene is TRBJ2-7, the V gene TRBV24-1; 8 nucleotides match TRBD1. With V trimmed by 5 bases and J by 6 bases, 8 bases remained unmatched. The CDR3 runs 14 residues. CDR1 and CDR2 (germline): KGHDR, SFDVKD. The CDR3 DNA is TGTGCCACCAGTGCCCGACAGGGGCGGTCCGAGCAGTACTTC. Its translation is CATSARQGRSEQYF.